A selection of T cell receptor beta chains follows, all from one sample in a study of blood T cells in healthy people across ages. TCRdb independently ran MiXCR on the 5' RACE reads; one entry per CDR3 protein. The data hold roughly 730,000 distinct CDR3 sequences, with more than 55% observed a single time. Sample: blood. The receptors were gathered from a man between 35 and 55 years old in good health. The CDR3 runs from the conserved cysteine through the conserved F or W. The D gene is left open where the match is weak.

J gene: TRBJ2-4
V gene: TRBV5-6
D gene: -
CDR3 protein: CASRLAGPGENIQYF

J gene: TRBJ1-1
V gene: TRBV9
D gene: -
CDR3 protein: CASSVGPSEAFF

J gene: TRBJ2-7
V gene: TRBV15
D gene: -
CDR3 protein: CATSSDTREQYF

J gene: TRBJ2-5
V gene: TRBV15
D gene: TRBD2
CDR3 protein: CATSRVFSSGGRQETQYF

J gene: TRBJ2-5
V gene: TRBV11-2
D gene: TRBD2
CDR3 protein: CASTSPGGVFQETQYF

J gene: TRBJ1-2
V gene: TRBV9
D gene: TRBD1
CDR3 protein: CASSVLFPGTGVDGYTF

J gene: TRBJ2-1
V gene: TRBV29-1
D gene: TRBD2
CDR3 protein: CSVKMGGETSYNEQFF

J gene: TRBJ2-6
V gene: TRBV20-1
D gene: -
CDR3 protein: CSAQSGTGANVLTF

J gene: TRBJ2-7
V gene: TRBV5-1
D gene: -
CDR3 protein: CASSHDRGGGDEQYF

J gene: TRBJ1-1
V gene: TRBV4-1
D gene: TRBD1
CDR3 protein: CASSQEGGRGATEAFF

J gene: TRBJ2-5
V gene: TRBV6-5
D gene: TRBD1
CDR3 protein: CASSYRTGDETQYF

J gene: TRBJ2-5
V gene: TRBV12-5
D gene: -
CDR3 protein: CASGPSESPSYNEQYF

J gene: TRBJ2-3
V gene: TRBV6-2/TRBV6-3
D gene: -
CDR3 protein: CASSPLRDHNTQYF

J gene: TRBJ2-7
V gene: TRBV25-1
D gene: -
CDR3 protein: CASSVAGQTYEQYF

J gene: TRBJ1-2
V gene: TRBV4-2
D gene: -
CDR3 protein: CASSREDYYGYTF